The entry below describes one TCR beta chain. Only in-frame clones appear in the TCRdb table, and some are missing; sequencing was by immunoSEQ multiplex PCR. Found here are 100,000 or so clones, roughly 80% of them singletons; the top ten hold 8.5% to 12%. This entry is derived from a study of blood T cell repertoires in COVID-19. Overall study context: Both acute and convalescent COVID-19 samples were obtained from the United States, Italy and Spain.

The source of this sequence is a human donor in a cohort sampled during active COVID-19. Source material: peripheral blood.

The CDR3 sequence is CASSSRTGRRNQPQHF. The CDR3 bases are TGTGCCAGCAGTTCACGGACAGGGAGAAGGAATCAGCCCCAGCATTTT. This sequence joins TRBV6-5 and TRBJ1-5; 8 positions agree with TRBD1. The CDR3 is made up of 16 amino acids. Germline values: CDR1 MNHEY, CDR2 SVGAGI. Losses at the gene ends were 4 bases for V and 4 bases for J; bases not matched to a gene: 9.